This TCR beta chain was observed in a study of control samples from healthy donors and cancer patients. The protocol was immunoSEQ multiplex PCR, while the TCRdb copy is restricted to in-frame clones and leaves out a portion. This table has 190,000 or so clones, 90% to 95% appearing once. CDR3 length: 13 residues. Per the germline V gene, CDR1 is MDHEN and CDR2 is SYDVKM. V lost 5 bases, J lost 8 bases, and 10 bases lay in between. The sequence came from a man between 18 and 35 years old in good health. Sequences were obtained from blood. The chain combines TRBV28 with TRBJ1-6, with D perhaps TRBD1 (5 bases). CDR3 amino acids: CASSLPRDSPLHF. In DNA, the CDR3 is TGTGCCAGCAGTCTCCCCAGGGATTCACCCCTCCACTTT.